There are a few counts of the clone carrying this T cell receptor (beta chain). These data originate in a study of blood T cells in healthy people across ages. Isolated PBMCs totaled at least 6 million in each sample. In germline, CDR1 is SGHDN, CDR2 FVKESK. The CDR3 sequence is 19 residues long. Between the trimmed V and J ends, which lost 2 bases and 1 base, there was a span of 21 bases. For the second PCR, which ran for roughly 7 to 11 cycles, a sample-barcoded 5' primer and a J-beta primer mix were used. TCRdb re-analysed the 5' RACE reads in MiXCR, keeping a single row per CDR3 protein. The table lists around 1,700,000 distinct CDR3 sequences, roughly 30% of them singletons, with roughly 8% in the top ten.

The TCR sequence derives from a woman in her twenties or thirties in good health. The sample comprised blood. This chain connects TRBV14 to TRBJ2-1; perhaps D is TRBD1 or TRBD2 (5 bases each). CDR3 DNA sequence: TGTGCCAGCAGCCAAAAGTTGGGGACCACCGCGGGTTCCTACAATGAGCAGTTCTTC. It is translated as CASSQKLGTTAGSYNEQFF.